What follows are 31 T cell receptor beta chains derived from one specimen sequenced in a study of T cells in Graves' hyperthyroidism and ophthalmopathy. TCR beta CDR3 regions were amplified from RNA. The TCR CDR3 was amplified in a first-round RT-PCR using the HTBI primer set. TCRdb independently ran MiXCR on the multiplex PCR reads; one entry per CDR3 protein. The sample records around 600,000 distinct CDR3 sequences, 14% being singletons. Source material: blood. Every receptor here comes from a woman aged 18-29 years with Graves' ophthalmopathy.

This clonotype was observed many times. The chain has TRBV10-3 and TRBJ2-5; no reliable D call. This CDR3 spans 11 amino acids. In germline, CDR1 is ENHRY, CDR2 SYGVKD. Trimming removed 3 bases from V and 4 bases from J, with 3 bases in between. The CDR3 DNA sequence: TGTGCCATCAGTGATATAGAGACCCAGTACTTC. Translating gives CAISDIETQYF.

This chain joins TRBV10-3 and TRBJ2-5, with 16 nucleotides matching TRBD2. V was pared by 5 bases and J by 5 bases, with 8 bases of the junction left unmatched. Germline V gene lookup returns CDR1 ENHRY and CDR2 SYGVKD. This CDR3 has 17 amino acids. The CDR3 DNA reads TGTGCCATCAGTCCTAACCCGGGACTAGCGGGAGGGGAGACCCAGTACTTC. Protein product: CAISPNPGLAGGETQYF.

This sequence joins TRBV28 and TRBJ1-4; D may be TRBD1 (5 bases). CDR3 size: 14 residues. Trimming removed 5 bases at V and 3 bases at J, with 10 bases between. Germline CDR1 and CDR2: MDHEN and SYDVKM. The CDR3 DNA sequence: TGTGCCAGCAGTGCCAGGGCTCCTAATGAAAAACTGTTTTTT. The encoded protein is CASSARAPNEKLFF.

The chain carries TRBV6-1 and TRBJ2-1; 10 bases are shared with TRBD2. After removal of 5 bases from V and 5 bases from J, the junction contained 6 bases not matched to a gene. This CDR3 region has 15 residues. The germline CDR1 and CDR2 sequences are MNHNS and SASEGT. The CDR3: CASSFLAGAHNEQFF. The DNA for the CDR3 is TGTGCCAGCAGTTTCCTAGCGGGAGCCCACAATGAGCAGTTCTTC.

In this sample, this clonotype turned up many times. The gene calls are TRBV18 and TRBJ2-7; TRBD1 is a possible D gene (6 bases). The CDR3 is 14 amino acids. V shed 2 bases and J shed 0 bases, with 8 bases lying between them. Germline V lookup: CDR1 KGHSH, CDR2 LQKENI. For the CDR3, the DNA is TGTGCCAGCTCACCAGGACAGACCTCCTACGAGCAGTACTTC. It codes for CASSPGQTSYEQYF. The variable domain in full, completed from reference TRBV18 and TRBJ2-7, reads NAGVMQNPRHLVRRRGQEARLRCSPMKGHSHVYWYRQLPEEGLKFMVYLQKENIIDESGMPKERFSAEFPKEGPSILRIQQVVRGDSAAYFCASSPGQTSYEQYFGPGTRLTVT.

This rearrangement joins TRBV9 to TRBJ2-1; D may be TRBD2 (6 bases). Trimming removed 2 bases from V and 10 bases from J, with 10 bases in between. The germline CDR1 and CDR2 sequences are SGDLS and YYNGEE. CDR3 size: 12 residues. The CDR3 loop is CASSVGGIEQFF. CDR3 in DNA: TGTGCCAGCAGCGTGGGCGGGATAGAGCAGTTCTTC.

This clonotype was observed many times. The rearrangement joins TRBV7-9 to TRBJ2-1; D not certain. The CDR3 is 16 amino acids. The germline V gene has CDR1 SEHNR and CDR2 FQNEAQ (reference sequence). V lost 1 base to trimming and J lost 1 base, with 11 bases between them. The CDR3 sequence is CASSLGDSRSYNEQFF. The CDR3 DNA sequence: TGTGCCAGCAGCTTAGGGGATTCTAGGTCCTACAATGAGCAGTTCTTC.

As to this clonotype: The junction departs from the called germline gene at one end, perhaps through a read error. CDR3 nucleotide sequence: TGCAGCGTAGCGGGAGGGACGGGACATATTGGCACAAATACGCAGTATTTT. Amino acid sequence: CSVAGGTGHIGTNTQYF. The J gene is TRBJ2-3, the V gene TRBV29-1; 10 nucleotides match TRBD2. The germline V gene encodes CDR1 SQVTM and CDR2 ANQGSEA. This CDR3 contains 17 residues.

The gene calls are TRBV6-1 and TRBJ1-2; D gene unclear. The V gene's germline CDR1 is MNHNS and CDR2 SASEGT. The CDR3 totals 12 residues. V lost 7 bases and J 8 bases, leaving 14 bases between the germline ends. DNA for the CDR3: TGTGCCAGCAAGCACAGAACAGCCGGCTACACCTTC. Translated, it gives CASKHRTAGYTF.

This clonotype came up many times. The V and J genes are TRBV7-9 and TRBJ2-6; D not certain. Trimming removed 0 bases from V and 0 bases from J, with 6 bases in between. Germline CDR1 and CDR2: SEHNR and FQNEAQ (reference sequence). The CDR3 has 16 amino acids. CDR3 sequence: CASSLAYYSGANVLTF. CDR3 sequence (DNA): TGTGCCAGCAGCTTAGCCTACTACTCTGGGGCCAACGTCCTGACTTTC.

This clonotype has a handful of counts. This may arise from a read error, as a much more abundant clone is one base away. DNA for the CDR3: TGTGCCAGTAGTATGTCCGGGACAGGGGAAATCGGGGAGCTGTTTTTT. Translation: CASSMSGTGEIGELFF. The rearrangement uses TRBV19 and TRBJ2-2, with 10 bases aligning to TRBD1. V shed 3 bases, J shed 7 bases, and the junction held 8 bases outside the gene matches. Germline-derived CDR1 and CDR2 are LNHDA and SQIVND (reference sequence). This CDR3 is built from 16 residues.

V usage is TRBV6-5 and J usage is TRBJ2-3; D is possibly TRBD1 (6 bases). Trimming left V 0 bases short and J 0 bases short, with 13 bases between. Germline V lookup: CDR1 MNHEY, CDR2 SVGAGI. This CDR3 is built from 17 residues. CDR3 loop: CASSYSQGTLSTDTQYF. In DNA, the CDR3 is TGTGCCAGCAGTTACTCTCAAGGGACACTGAGCACAGATACGCAGTATTTT.

The rearrangement uses TRBV9 and TRBJ2-7; 9 bases line up with TRBD1. V was clipped by 0 bases and J by 0 bases; unmatched bases: 4. Germline loops: CDR1 SGDLS, CDR2 YYNGEE. The CDR3 covers 16 residues. CDR3 coding DNA: TGTGCCAGCAGCGTAGATACGGGACAGGGCTCCTACGAGCAGTACTTC. Protein product: CASSVDTGQGSYEQYF.

The chain uses TRBV5-1 and TRBJ1-3; 10 positions agree with TRBD1. V was pared by 3 bases and J by 2 bases, with 2 bases of the junction left unmatched. The CDR3 extends over 15 amino acids. The germline V gene has CDR1 SGHRS and CDR2 YFSETQ. The CDR3 loop is CASSYGTGAGNTIYF. The DNA of the CDR3 is TGCGCCAGCAGCTACGGGACAGGGGCTGGAAACACCATATATTTT.

This clonotype was picked up many times. The rearrangement joins TRBV3-1 to TRBJ1-1; tentative D call: TRBD1 (6 bases). The V and J ends lost 0 bases and 6 bases respectively, with 14 bases between them. Germline CDR1 and CDR2: LGHDT and YNNKEL (reference sequence). The CDR3 loop spans 15 amino acids. CDR3 in amino acids: CASSQDTGLIAEAFF. CDR3 bases: TGTGCCAGCAGCCAAGATACAGGGTTGATCGCTGAAGCTTTCTTT.

This clonotype was counted ten times or more. V usage is TRBV7-3 and J usage is TRBJ1-2, with a possible D match to TRBD1 (6 bases). CDR1 and CDR2 (germline): SGHTA, FQGTGA. Trimming pared 5 bases from V and 8 bases from J, leaving 15 bases between. The CDR3 has 13 amino acids. CDR3 bases: TGTGCCAGCAGCCCCGCCGCAGGGGAAGGCTACACCTTC. Translating it yields CASSPAAGEGYTF. Together with reference TRBV7-3 and TRBJ1-2, the CDR3 gives the full variable domain: GAGVSQTPSNKVTEKGKYVELRCDPISGHTALYWYRQSLGQGPEFLIYFQGTGAADDSGLPNDRFFAVRPEGSVSTLKIQRTERGDSAVYLCASSPAAGEGYTFGSGTRLTVV.

This clonotype appeared many times. V and J are TRBV2 and TRBJ2-1; weak D call: TRBD2 (5 bases). Trimming cost V 8 bases and J 8 bases, with 19 bases left between them. The CDR3 length is 14 residues. The germline V gene has CDR1 SNHLY and CDR2 FYNNEI. The CDR3 DNA reads TGTGCCAGCGGTGGTGGCGGGTATGTACATGAGCAGTTCTTC. Residues: CASGGGGYVHEQFF.

In this sample, this clonotype turned up many times. This chain links TRBV2 with TRBJ2-1, with 12 bases matching TRBD2. V gave up 4 bases and J gave up 6 bases; unmatched junction bases: 4. Germline V CDR1 and CDR2: SNHLY, FYNNEI. The CDR3 is 15 amino acids. The DNA for the CDR3 is TGTGCCAGCAGTGGGACTAGCGGGATTGCCAATGAGCAGTTCTTC. Protein: CASSGTSGIANEQFF.

This clonotype has a count of ten or more. The V gene is TRBV2, the J gene TRBJ1-5, with D possibly being TRBD1 (6 bases). The germline CDR1 and CDR2 sequences are SNHLY and FYNNEI. Trimming took off 5 bases at V and 4 bases at J, with 9 bases between the two ends. The CDR3 length is 13 residues. The CDR3 loop is CASSWDINQPQHF. For the CDR3, the DNA is TGTGCCAGCAGTTGGGACATTAATCAGCCCCAGCATTTT.

This clonotype has only a few counts. The rearrangement uses TRBV7-9 and TRBJ1-2, with 9 bases lining up with TRBD1. After removal of 8 bases from V and 7 bases from J, the junction contained 8 bases not matched to a gene. This CDR3 has 13 residues. CDR1 and CDR2 (germline): SEHNR, FQNEAQ (reference sequence). The CDR3 protein is CASDRDRASGYTF. The CDR3 region has the DNA TGTGCCAGCGACCGGGACAGGGCTTCTGGCTACACCTTC.

As concerns this clonotype: A much larger clone is a single base away; this may be a read error. The V and J genes are TRBV5-5 and TRBJ2-1; tentative D call: TRBD1 (7 bases). V was shortened by 7 bases and J by 4 bases, with 21 bases between the two germline ends. Germline V lookup: CDR1 SGHKS, CDR2 YYEKEE (reference sequence). The CDR3 covers 16 residues. As DNA, the CDR3 is TGTGCCAGCCGCCCCCTCGACAGGGAGGCTTACAATGAGCAGTTCTTC. Protein product: CASRPLDREAYNEQFF. The full variable domain, rest sourced from reference TRBV5-5 and TRBJ2-1, is DAGVTQSPTHLIKTRGQQVTLRCSPISGHKSVSWYQQVLGQGPQFIFQYYEKEERGRGNFPDRFSARQFPNYSSELNVNALLLGDSALYLCASRPLDREAYNEQFFGPGTRLTVL.

The chain is built from TRBV9 and TRBJ2-1; 8 bases agree with TRBD2. This CDR3 is 17 amino acids long. With V trimmed by 0 bases and J by 0 bases, 5 bases remained unmatched. CDR1 SGDLS and CDR2 YYNGEE come from the germline V gene. The CDR3 region has the DNA TGTGCCAGCAGCGTAGCTTACGGGACTAGCTCCTACAATGAGCAGTTCTTC. Amino acid sequence: CASSVAYGTSSYNEQFF.

This clonotype occurred a few times. The chain uses TRBV11-2 and TRBJ2-3; D is tentatively TRBD1 or TRBD2 (5 bases each). The CDR3 is made up of 15 amino acids. Per germline, CDR1 SGHAT and CDR2 FQNNGV. The V end was cut by 4 bases, the J end by 8 bases, with 19 bases between. CDR3 DNA: TGTGCCAGCAGCTCCATTGGGCAGGGAGTCGGTACGCAGTATTTT. Residues: CASSSIGQGVGTQYF.

This clonotype appeared many times. The chain combines TRBV27 with TRBJ1-1; D call uncertain. The germline V and J ends were trimmed by 3 bases and 0 bases, with 5 bases remaining between them. The germline V gene encodes CDR1 MNHEY and CDR2 SMNVEV (reference sequence). The CDR3 contains 13 residues. The CDR3 coding sequence is TGTGCCAGCAGTTTCCGACTGAACACTGAAGCTTTCTTT. The encoded protein is CASSFRLNTEAFF.

This clonotype has more than one count but fewer than ten. The chain carries TRBV12-3 or TRBV12-4 and TRBJ2-1; maybe TRBD2 (6 bases). The CDR3 is 16 residues long. The ends were cut back, 6 bases at V and 8 bases at J, with 23 bases in the middle. CDR3 bases: TGTGCCAGCAGCCCGCCGGGACTCGCTGTTGGCGATGAGCAGTTCTTC. This translates into CASSPPGLAVGDEQFF.

In its sample, this clonotype was seen a few times. This chain links TRBV12-3 or TRBV12-4 with TRBJ2-4; D gene unclear. This CDR3 has 12 amino acids. V was clipped by 6 bases and J by 3 bases, with 6 bases between them. The CDR3 DNA is TGTGCCAGCAGCCTCAACAAAAACATTCAGTACTTC. It translates to CASSLNKNIQYF.

This clonotype was seen repeatedly, ten times or more. The chain combines TRBV20-1 with TRBJ1-4; D gene uncertain. This CDR3 contains 14 residues. CDR1 is DFQATT, CDR2 SNEGSKA, per germline (reference sequence). V lost 6 bases and J lost 7, with 18 bases in between. This chain's CDR3 is CSATHSHGAEKLFF. Here the CDR3 DNA reads TGCAGTGCAACACATAGCCACGGTGCTGAAAAACTGTTTTTT.

In its sample, this clonotype was seen many times. The V call is TRBV4-1, the J call TRBJ1-2; possible D gene TRBD1, 6 bases. This CDR3 has 13 amino acids. Germline CDR1 is MGHRA and CDR2 is YSYEKL. Trimming took off 2 bases at V and 6 bases at J, with 10 bases between the two ends. In DNA, the CDR3 is TGCGCCAGCAGCCAACCTTCAGGGGATGGCTACACCTTC. This translates into CASSQPSGDGYTF.

The CDR3 sequence is CASTPLHDRDNSPLHF. In DNA, the CDR3 is TGTGCCAGTACCCCCCTTCATGACAGGGACAATTCACCCCTCCACTTT. This rearrangement joins TRBV19 to TRBJ1-6, with TRBD1 identical over 7 bases. The CDR3 runs to 16 residues. With V trimmed by 7 bases and J by 7 bases, 13 bases remained unmatched. The V gene's germline CDR1 is LNHDA and CDR2 SQIVND (reference sequence).

This clonotype was counted ten times or more. The chain uses TRBV12-3 or TRBV12-4 and TRBJ2-5; TRBD2 is a possible D gene (6 bases). The CDR3 is 15 residues long. The germline V and J ends were trimmed by 3 bases and 5 bases, with 16 bases remaining between them. The CDR3 DNA reads TGTGCCAGCAGTTTTAATCCGGCCGGAGGGGAGACCCAGTACTTC. Encoded protein: CASSFNPAGGETQYF.

The chain couples TRBV3-1 to TRBJ2-1; the D gene is possibly TRBD2 (5 bases). V lost 1 base and J lost 16, with 17 bases in between. In germline, CDR1 is LGHDT, CDR2 YNNKEL (reference sequence). This CDR3 is built from 13 residues. CDR3 residues: CASSQGRNGQNFF. The CDR3 DNA reads TGTGCCAGCAGCCAAGGGAGGAACGGCCAGAATTTCTTC.